The 15 T cell receptor beta chains below were found in one sample sequenced in a study of beta chain features in type 1 diabetes. Regarding the study as a whole: Among patients with Type 1 diabetes, TCRB CDR3s were moderately but significantly shorter in every one of the four CD4+ subsets.

Expressed TCRB transcripts got sequenced, as all isolated RNA was reverse transcribed. The protocol was immunoSEQ multiplex PCR, while the TCRdb copy is restricted to in-frame clones and leaves out a portion. The table has some 350,000 clones, about 13% seen once. These TCRs' antigens remain unknown. The sample was naive CD4+ T cells from blood. These receptors were obtained from a woman aged 18 to 35 with type 1 diabetes.

V usage is TRBV5-1 and J usage is TRBJ1-1; tentatively, D is TRBD1 (6 bases). The length of the CDR3 is 14 residues. Germline values: CDR1 SGHRS, CDR2 YFSETQ. Trimming pared 3 bases from V and 2 bases from J, leaving 11 bases between. The CDR3 spells CASSSTGANTEAFF. CDR3 DNA: TGCGCCAGCAGCTCGACAGGCGCCAACACTGAAGCTTTCTTT.

The J gene is TRBJ2-1, the V gene TRBV18, with TRBD2 matching 14 bases. The germline gives CDR1 KGHSH, CDR2 LQKENI. V shed 2 bases and J 10 bases; nucleotides not matched to a gene: 4. This CDR3 spans 15 amino acids. The CDR3 reads CASSPGLAGGYEQFF. CDR3 sequence (DNA): TGTGCCAGCTCACCAGGACTAGCGGGAGGATACGAGCAGTTCTTC.

J is TRBJ2-5 and V is TRBV7-2; tentative D call: TRBD2 (5 bases). Germline lookup yields CDR1 SGHTA and CDR2 FQGNSA. The germline V and J ends were trimmed by 0 bases and 3 bases, with 8 bases remaining between them. The CDR3 is 14 amino acids. CDR3 sequence reads: CASSLALGEETQYF. The CDR3 DNA reads as TGTGCCAGCAGCTTAGCGTTGGGAGAAGAGACCCAGTACTTC.

This clone was seen only a few times. The CDR3, as DNA: TGTGCCAGCAGTCTCCGCCCCGGGACAGCATACGAGCAGTACTTC. Its protein product is CASSLRPGTAYEQYF. This sequence joins TRBV28 and TRBJ2-7; TRBD1 matches 7 bases. The CDR3 totals 15 residues. Germline CDR1 MDHEN, CDR2 SYDVKM. Trimming took 5 bases from V and 4 from J; bases not matched to a gene: 11.

The V call is TRBV2, the J call TRBJ2-7; 7 bases are a match to TRBD2. V gave up 6 bases and J gave up 2 bases; unmatched junction bases: 7. Germline assignment: CDR1 SNHLY and CDR2 FYNNEI. CDR3 length equals 14 residues. The CDR3 nucleotides are TGTGCCAGCAGAGTGGCGGGAGATGCCTACGAGCAGTACTTC. Amino acid sequence: CASRVAGDAYEQYF.

This rearrangement joins TRBV25-1 to TRBJ2-1, with D perhaps matching TRBD2 (6 bases). The CDR3 covers 17 residues. Germline lookup yields CDR1 MGHDK and CDR2 SYGVNS. Trimming removed 3 bases at V and 1 base at J, with 16 bases between. CDR3 protein: CASSEGLASFSYNEQFF. For the CDR3, the DNA is TGTGCCAGCAGTGAGGGTCTAGCGAGCTTTTCCTACAATGAGCAGTTCTTC.

This clone was detected a few times. The V call is TRBV6-5, the J call TRBJ2-2, with TRBD1 matching 10 bases. CDR3 size: 15 residues. Losses at the gene ends were 2 bases for V and 5 bases for J; bases not matched to a gene: 2. Germline CDR1 is MNHEY and CDR2 is SVGAGI. DNA for the CDR3: TGTGCCAGCAGTTACCGGACAGGGGGGACCGGGGAGCTGTTTTTT. Its protein product is CASSYRTGGTGELFF.

This clone was observed a handful of times. The chain is built from TRBV5-4 and TRBJ2-7; D is ambiguous. Per germline, CDR1 SGHNT and CDR2 YYREEE (reference sequence). This CDR3 spans 15 amino acids. V was trimmed by 0 bases and J by 0 bases, leaving 10 bases between them. In DNA, the CDR3 is TGTGCCAGCAGCTTGGACCCCGGGTCCTCCTACGAGCAGTACTTC. This codes for CASSLDPGSSYEQYF.

The chain combines TRBV27 with TRBJ2-6, with D hard to call. Germline V lookup: CDR1 MNHEY, CDR2 SMNVEV (reference sequence). This CDR3 spans 15 amino acids. Trimming took off 8 bases at V and 0 bases at J, with 11 bases between the two ends. CDR3 sequence (DNA): TGTGCCAGCTCACTTGCGCACTCTGGGGCCAACGTCCTGACTTTC. Translating gives CASSLAHSGANVLTF.

This clone was seen only once. Other DNA sequences in this sample translate to the same CDR3. The rearrangement links TRBV30 to TRBJ1-3; D gene ambiguous. Germline V gene lookup returns CDR1 GTSNPN and CDR2 SVGIG (reference sequence). The CDR3 has 15 amino acids. V dropped 3 bases and J dropped 0 bases, with 12 bases sitting between them. The CDR3 spells CAWRAGKSSGNTIYF. The CDR3 DNA reads as TGTGCCTGGAGAGCCGGGAAGAGCTCTGGAAACACCATATATTTT.

The chain recombines TRBV6-6 with TRBJ2-1, with 9 bases lining up with TRBD2. The V gene end was trimmed by 5 bases and the J gene end by 4 bases; junction bases not matched to a gene: 3. Germline V gene data show CDR1 as MNHNY and CDR2 as SVGAGI (reference sequence). The CDR3 runs to 14 residues. CDR3 loop: CASSRLAEYNEQFF. The CDR3 region has the DNA TGTGCCAGCAGTCGACTAGCGGAATACAATGAGCAGTTCTTC.

V gene TRBV18 combines with J gene TRBJ2-4; TRBD1 matches at 8 bases. The CDR3 consists of 17 residues. Germline V gives CDR1 KGHSH, CDR2 LQKENI. V gave up 1 base and J gave up 6 bases; unmatched junction bases: 11. The CDR3 nucleotides read TGTGCCAGCTCACCACGGTCGGCCAGGGGGCAAGGAAACATTCAGTACTTC. It encodes CASSPRSARGQGNIQYF. Based on the CDR3 plus reference TRBV18 and TRBJ2-4, the full variable domain is NAGVMQNPRHLVRRRGQEARLRCSPMKGHSHVYWYRQLPEEGLKFMVYLQKENIIDESGMPKERFSAEFPKEGPSILRIQQVVRGDSAAYFCASSPRSARGQGNIQYFGAGTRLSVL.

In its sample, this clone was seen a few times. This chain joins TRBV6-5 and TRBJ2-3; 7 positions agree with TRBD2. The CDR3 is 11 amino acids. The V and J ends lost 10 bases and 6 bases, in that order; junction bases with no gene match: 4. Germline V CDR1 and CDR2: MNHEY, SVGAGI. This chain's CDR3 is CATTGRDTQYF. In DNA, the CDR3 is TGTGCCACGACCGGGAGGGATACGCAGTATTTT.

This sequence joins TRBV14 and TRBJ2-2; tentative D call: TRBD1 (5 bases). The CDR3 has 13 residues. Germline CDR1 reads SGHDN; CDR2 reads FVKESK. Between the trimmed V and J ends, which lost 5 bases and 6 bases, there was a span of 10 bases. This CDR3 reads CASSSGFPGELFF. The DNA for the CDR3 is TGTGCCAGCAGCTCAGGGTTCCCCGGGGAGCTGTTTTTT.

This clone was observed a few times. This chain uses TRBV6-1 with TRBJ2-2; 7 positions match TRBD2. Germline CDR1 MNHNS, CDR2 SASEGT. The CDR3 extends over 14 amino acids. Germline trimming cut 3 bases from V and 7 bases from J; bases unmatched to any gene: 5. The CDR3 is CASSDWGRGGELFF. CDR3 sequence (DNA): TGTGCCAGCAGTGATTGGGGGAGGGGCGGGGAGCTGTTTTTT.